The 10 T cell receptor beta chains below all came from one sample that was sequenced in a study of control samples from healthy donors and cancer patients. TCRdb's copy holds only in-frame clones and misses some; the assay was immunoSEQ multiplex PCR. The repertoire has some 65,000 clones, around four fifths of them found once; the top ten carry approximately 2.9%. Sequencing was done on a sample of PBMCs. All receptors come from a woman in her 50s with lung cancer.

CDR3 amino acids: CASSLDQGIYGYTF. DNA for the CDR3: TGTGCCAGCAGCTTGGATCAGGGGATCTATGGCTACACCTTC. V is TRBV5-4 and J is TRBJ1-2; perhaps TRBD1 as D (6 bases). CDR3 length: 14 residues. V lost 0 bases and J lost 4, with 10 bases in between. CDR1 is SGHNT, CDR2 YYREEE, per germline (reference sequence).

The V and J genes are TRBV19 and TRBJ1-1, with TRBD1 as a possible D gene (5 bases). CDR3 size: 14 residues. The ends were cut back, 3 bases at V and 6 bases at J, with 14 bases in the middle. Germline-derived CDR1 and CDR2 are LNHDA and SQIVND (reference sequence). The CDR3 protein is CASSMRQGGAEAFF. CDR3 nucleotides: TGTGCCAGTAGTATGCGCCAGGGCGGGGCTGAAGCTTTCTTT.

The chain carries TRBV6-4 and TRBJ2-2; no definite D call. The CDR3 sequence is 14 residues long. V was shortened by 3 bases and J by 6 bases, with 11 bases between the two germline ends. CDR1 is MRHNA, CDR2 SNTAGT, per germline. CDR3 loop: CASSEAPWAGELFF. CDR3 DNA sequence: TGTGCCAGCAGTGAGGCCCCATGGGCCGGGGAGCTGTTTTTT.

V gene TRBV4-1 combines with J gene TRBJ1-2, with TRBD1 matching 8 bases. V lost 3 bases to trimming and J lost 5 bases; unmatched junction nucleotides: 11. Germline V gene data show CDR1 as MGHRA and CDR2 as YSYEKL. The CDR3 is 16 amino acids. The CDR3 DNA is TGCGCCAGCAGCCAGGCCCTACAGGGGGGCACTTATGGCTACACCTTC. Translating it yields CASSQALQGGTYGYTF.

This clone was counted between two and nine times. This chain links TRBV5-4 with TRBJ2-3, with 8 positions matching TRBD2. J was trimmed by 4 bases and V by 6 bases; bases with no gene match: 7. CDR3 length: 14 residues. Per germline, CDR1 SGHNT and CDR2 YYREEE (reference sequence). In DNA, the CDR3 is TGTGCCAGCAACTCGGGGGGGAGGGCAGATACGCAGTATTTT. This codes for CASNSGGRADTQYF.

V gene TRBV18 combines with J gene TRBJ1-1; no definite D call. This CDR3 comprises 15 residues. Germline assignment: CDR1 KGHSH and CDR2 LQKENI. The V end was cut by 2 bases, the J end by 5 bases, with 15 bases between. CDR3 nucleotides: TGTGCCAGCTCACCAGGGAGGGTCCCGGAGACTGAAGCTTTCTTT. It encodes CASSPGRVPETEAFF.

The chain links TRBV7-9 to TRBJ2-1; 11 bases are shared with TRBD2. The germline V gene has CDR1 SEHNR and CDR2 FQNEAQ (reference sequence). The V segment lost 6 bases and the J segment 7 bases; nucleotides outside the gene matches: 2. CDR3 length: 13 amino acids. The CDR3: CASRASGGNEQFF. The CDR3 DNA follows: TGTGCCAGCAGGGCTAGCGGGGGGAATGAGCAGTTCTTC.

The chain links TRBV7-2 to TRBJ1-5, with D maybe TRBD1 (5 bases). V dropped 2 bases and J dropped 5 bases, with 13 bases sitting between them. From germline, CDR1 is SGHTA and CDR2 FQGNSA. This CDR3 region has 15 residues. CDR3 in DNA: TGTGCCAGCAGCTTAATGCGGCAGGGCGATCAGCCCCAGCATTTT. Translation: CASSLMRQGDQPQHF.

This clone occurred a few times. V and J are TRBV18 and TRBJ2-5; 9 bases are a match to TRBD1. CDR1 KGHSH and CDR2 LQKENI come from the germline V gene. This CDR3 spans 15 amino acids. Trimming at V came to 2 bases and at J to 5 bases, leaving 6 bases not matched to a gene. Written as DNA, the CDR3 is TGTGCCAGCTCACCAACAGGGGGCTTAATGGAGACCCAGTACTTC. Protein product: CASSPTGGLMETQYF.

The chain has TRBV7-9 and TRBJ2-7; 8 bases align to TRBD1. The CDR3 loop spans 16 amino acids. Trimming cost V 4 bases and J 0 bases; bases outside gene matches: 8. Looked up from germline, CDR1 is SEHNR and CDR2 is FQNEAQ (reference sequence). CDR3 residues: CASSYVSTGDSYEQYF. Written as DNA, the CDR3 is TGTGCCAGCAGCTACGTTTCGACAGGGGACTCCTACGAGCAGTACTTC.